This paragraph reports one T cell receptor beta chain. Its antigen specificity is not known. Base qualities are not provided; no much larger clone lies one nucleotide away. TCR CDR3 regions were amplified from genomic DNA by multiplex PCR using the deep immunoSEQ assay. For each cell subset, the extracted genomic DNA was distributed evenly across all wells of several immunoSEQ 96-well plates, and each plate served as one replicate. For sorted subsets, about 220 ng of genomic DNA, equivalent to some 30,000 T cell genomes, went into each replicate PCR. Purified libraries were quantified with a Qubit 3.0 fluorometer, sized on a Bioanalyzer 2100, and re-quantified with the KAPA Library Quantification kit. Every immunoSEQ 96-well plate was sequenced on a dedicated single-read 150-cycle Illumina NextSeq 550 flow cell. In the original analysis: Because only junctional sequences without quality scores were contained in the immunoSEQ output, filtering matching that applied to full-length reads could not be performed. To assign V/J genes and CDR3, sequences were annotated against IMGT germline references using PyIR, a Python wrapper for IgBLAST v1.9. Any read was removed if the V/J assignment was weak (E-value above 1e-6), the CDR3 was missing, or the read contained stop codons, out-of-frame junctions, or ambiguous translated residues. V3J clonotypes were defined by identical inferred V gene, J gene, and CDR3 amino acid sequence. To compute the percentage overlap between repertoires, the number of shared unique clonotypes was divided by the size of the smaller repertoire. RTK rarefaction, the Chao1 estimator, and Recon v2.1 estimates of unobserved clonotypes were used to assess repertoire richness. Generation probabilities were computed with OLGA for all TCRbeta clonotypes obtained by the gDNA method from several donors. This immuneACCESS table, as held by TCRdb, lists in-frame sequences with V and J called but not all clones. Of the missing ones, under half trace to an unresolved V gene in checked studies; the others have no known cause. Clone size and V and J calls were adopted from that table, with D and trimming inferred from the DNA. Within this sample are about 2 million clones, with about 94% of them counted one time only. The top ten clonotypes cover roughly 1.2% of the sample.

This entry belongs to a study of shared clonotypes between healthy human individuals (dated by TCRdb to the early 2020s). Some background on the complete study: The cohort comprised two women and a few men aged 18 to 49 years. For each donor, CD4 naive and CD4 memory were each given three plates, CD8 naive was given two plates, and CD8 memory was given one plate. To estimate repertoire size and how much clonotype sharing occurs between individuals, the study deeply sequenced the blood TCR repertoires of roughly 5 healthy adults. Libraries were prepared and TCR repertoires were sequenced by different laboratories using diverse techniques, in order to increase sequencing depth and limit assay-specific biases. Between about 0.85 and 9.5 billion PBMCs per donor were obtained by leukapheresis. Findings and caveats that apply to the study as a whole: Sharing across several donors was observed for around 5% of naive CD4, about 3.2% of naive CD8, about 2.3% of memory CD4, and roughly 0.4% of memory CD8 clonotypes. Incomplete sequencing was indicated by rarefaction of sorted-subset datasets, despite the large sequencing depth. Naive subsets generally had larger estimated clonotype richness than memory subsets. The genetic and exposure-history diversity represented was limited by the small number of donors. Clonotypes shared by all four sorted-subset donors showed higher generation probabilities than non-shared clonotypes. Only blood was sampled, and tissue TCR repertoires likely differ from those in blood. Pairwise subsampling led to the expectation that sequencing depth would affect the degree of clonotype sharing among donors.

CD8 naive samples consisted of CD45RO-negative cells that were positively selected for CCR7, yielding a CD45RA+CCR7+ population without TemRA cells. The donors were healthy, HIV-negative adults with no recently reported acute infections or vaccinations. Only Caucasian adults living in Nashville, Tennessee, USA were represented among the donors. After blood collection by leukapheresis, PBMCs were isolated using Ficoll-Histopaque density gradient centrifugation and then cryopreserved in the vapor phase of liquid nitrogen. Purity and quantity of every magnetically sorted T cell population were checked by analytical flow cytometry. Each sorted fraction had its genomic DNA isolated and then quantified by UV absorbance on a Nanodrop 2000c. From the cysteine up to the phenylalanine, the CDR3 has a length of 11 residues. The entry retains the CDR3 DNA only, 33 bases that are in frame from base 1. A distance of 6 bases separates the germline ends of V and J, which lose 3 bases and 3 bases respectively. According to the germline V gene, CDR1 reads SQVTM and CDR2 reads ANQGSEA.

Material: naive CD8+ T cells sorted from blood. The meaning of the sample's cell subset or site label: CD45RA+CCR7+. In this chain, TRBV29-1 is recombined with TRBJ2-7; no D segment can be confidently identified. This receptor was obtained from a man younger than 35 in good health. The CDR3 corresponds to CSVDTDYEQYF. Read as DNA, the sequence is TGCAGCGTTGACACGGACTACGAGCAGTACTTC.